This T cell receptor (beta chain) was found in a study of blood T cell repertoires in COVID-19. The overall study: Italy, Spain and the United States were the sources of the convalescent and acute COVID-19 samples. PBMCs, B-cell-depleted T cells, or T cells were the source of the cDNA or gDNA that made up the material.

Per the authors' pipeline: For nucleated cells, counts were estimated from reference gene primer amplification. Profiling relied on immunoSEQ multiplex PCR, and the TCRdb table lists in-frame clones only, not all of them. V and J calls and clone size come straight from that table; D and trimming were deduced from the DNA. The sample has about 300,000 clones, roughly 88% seen once; the top ten hold around 1.6%. In germline, CDR1 is MGHRA, CDR2 YSYEKL. The CDR3 is 18 amino acids. Between the trimmed V and J ends, which lost 1 base and 1 base, there was a span of 19 bases. Sequencing input: peripheral blood. The source of this sequence is a woman between 50 and 59 years old with acute or convalescent COVID-19. This chain uses TRBV4-1 with TRBJ2-5; possible D gene TRBD2, 6 bases. The CDR3 DNA reads as TGCGCCAGCAGCCAAGTCTTAGGCGTTGGTAGCGGCCAAGAGACCCAGTACTTC. It translates to CASSQVLGVGSGQETQYF.